Listed below are T cell receptor beta chains from one sample, sequenced in a study of blood T cell repertoires in COVID-19. Only in-frame clones appear in the TCRdb table, and some are missing; sequencing was by immunoSEQ multiplex PCR. The sample records around 250,000 clones, 85% to 90% being singletons. The sample taken for sequencing was PBMCs or T cells enriched from blood (not recorded which). The receptor source for this set is a woman in her twenties or thirties who had recovered from COVID-19. Each CDR3 is given with its conserved first and last residue. Each record gives: V gene, CDR3 protein.

V gene: TRBV7-8; CDR3 protein: CASSLDRGNTIYF
V gene: TRBV7-8; CDR3 protein: CASSSRAGGWSTDTQYF
V gene: TRBV3-1/TRBV3-2; CDR3 protein: CASSQGFSAGDLRETQYF
V gene: TRBV5-1; CDR3 protein: CASSFLPNTEAFF
V gene: TRBV28; CDR3 protein: CASSLDRAGSPLHF
V gene: TRBV16; CDR3 protein: CASSQSVYGGTHYGYTF
V gene: TRBV27; CDR3 protein: CASSFLTGEDGYTF
V gene: TRBV5-1; CDR3 protein: CASSFGDVGTEAFF
V gene: TRBV10-3; CDR3 protein: CAISGLALYNEQFF
V gene: TRBV11-2; CDR3 protein: CASSSRERANTEAFF
V gene: TRBV2; CDR3 protein: CASSEVGTNEKLFF
V gene: TRBV2; CDR3 protein: CASRDADRAANEKLFF
V gene: TRBV28; CDR3 protein: CASSFQTGWVPAYSNQPQHF
V gene: TRBV5-1; CDR3 protein: CASRRGQGIYEQYF
V gene: TRBV13; CDR3 protein: CASSRPSAWGADTQYF
V gene: TRBV9; CDR3 protein: CASSVAGLNTEAFF
V gene: TRBV28; CDR3 protein: CASPSPLAGGSPGEQFF
V gene: TRBV6-5; CDR3 protein: CASRQTGGSYNEQFF
V gene: TRBV25-1; CDR3 protein: CASLRSGGNYGYTF
V gene: TRBV29-1; CDR3 protein: CSVERGTLEQYF
V gene: TRBV9; CDR3 protein: CASSGAAVALWSADTQYF
V gene: TRBV28; CDR3 protein: CASRPGPGDSNQPQHF
V gene: TRBV18; CDR3 protein: CASSPSDSLADYGYTF
V gene: TRBV12-3/TRBV12-4; CDR3 protein: CASSFGLANEQFF
V gene: TRBV2; CDR3 protein: CASGRGVLFF
V gene: TRBV5-1; CDR3 protein: CASSAPSGETQYF
V gene: TRBV19; CDR3 protein: CASSTRAGTGELFF
V gene: TRBV6-5; CDR3 protein: CASSYSDRGNYGYTF
V gene: TRBV7-2; CDR3 protein: CASSLFWTSGSYEQYF
V gene: TRBV18; CDR3 protein: CASGGSTYEQYF
V gene: TRBV25-1; CDR3 protein: CASSESRVSYNEQFF
V gene: TRBV6-5; CDR3 protein: CASRPGLEADTQYF
V gene: TRBV18; CDR3 protein: CASSIGAGAGNTIYF
V gene: TRBV7-3; CDR3 protein: CASSRLGLAGIYNEQFF
V gene: TRBV7-2; CDR3 protein: CASSPGTSGNLYEQYF
V gene: TRBV18; CDR3 protein: CASSPGQGAFQPQHF
V gene: TRBV5-1; CDR3 protein: CASSPGADTDTQYF
V gene: TRBV6-2/TRBV6-3; CDR3 protein: CASSYSMREQFF
V gene: TRBV12-3/TRBV12-4; CDR3 protein: CASSPLYNEQFF
V gene: TRBV7-9; CDR3 protein: CASSLVPASDNEQFF
V gene: TRBV7-3; CDR3 protein: CASSSGRGTDTQYF
V gene: TRBV9; CDR3 protein: CASSVAPQQGPGYGYTF
V gene: TRBV7-2; CDR3 protein: CASTLGRRKNGYTF
V gene: TRBV4-1; CDR3 protein: CASSPALGTREVRGVYEQFF